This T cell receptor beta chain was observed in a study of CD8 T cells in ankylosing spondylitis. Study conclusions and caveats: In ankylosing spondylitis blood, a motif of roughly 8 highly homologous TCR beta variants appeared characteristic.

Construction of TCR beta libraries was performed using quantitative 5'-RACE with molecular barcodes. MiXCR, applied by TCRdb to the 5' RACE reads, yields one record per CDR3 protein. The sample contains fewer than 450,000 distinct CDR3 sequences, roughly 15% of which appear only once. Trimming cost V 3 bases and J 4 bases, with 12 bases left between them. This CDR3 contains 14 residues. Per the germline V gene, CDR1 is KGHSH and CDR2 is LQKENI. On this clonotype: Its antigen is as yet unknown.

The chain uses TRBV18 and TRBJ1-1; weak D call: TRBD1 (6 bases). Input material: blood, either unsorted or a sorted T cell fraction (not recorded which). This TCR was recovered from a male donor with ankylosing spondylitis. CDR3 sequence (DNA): TGTGCCAGCTCACCTGGGGGGCAGGGCACTGAAGCTTTCTTT. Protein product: CASSPGGQGTEAFF.